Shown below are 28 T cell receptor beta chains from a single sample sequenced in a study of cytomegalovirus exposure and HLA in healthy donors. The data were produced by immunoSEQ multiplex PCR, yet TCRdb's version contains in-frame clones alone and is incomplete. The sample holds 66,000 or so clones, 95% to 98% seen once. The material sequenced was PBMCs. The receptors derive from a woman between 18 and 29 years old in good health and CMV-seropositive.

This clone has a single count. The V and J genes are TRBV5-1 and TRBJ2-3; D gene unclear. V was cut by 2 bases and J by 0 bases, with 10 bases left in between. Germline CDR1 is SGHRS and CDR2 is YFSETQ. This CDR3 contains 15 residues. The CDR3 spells CASSFQAVSTDTQYF. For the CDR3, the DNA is TGCGCCAGCAGCTTTCAGGCCGTTAGCACAGATACGCAGTATTTT.

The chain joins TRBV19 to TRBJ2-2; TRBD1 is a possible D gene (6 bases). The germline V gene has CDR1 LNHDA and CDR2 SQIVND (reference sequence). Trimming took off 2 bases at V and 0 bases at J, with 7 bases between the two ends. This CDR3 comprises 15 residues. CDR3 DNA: TGTGCCAGTAGTATACAGGGGACGAACACCGGGGAGCTGTTTTTT. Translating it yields CASSIQGTNTGELFF.

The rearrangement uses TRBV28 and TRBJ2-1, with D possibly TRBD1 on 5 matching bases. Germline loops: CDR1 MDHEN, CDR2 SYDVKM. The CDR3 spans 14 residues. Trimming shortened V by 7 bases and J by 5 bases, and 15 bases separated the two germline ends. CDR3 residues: CASIGRWGDNEQFF. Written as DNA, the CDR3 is TGTGCCAGCATAGGAAGATGGGGCGACAATGAGCAGTTCTTC.

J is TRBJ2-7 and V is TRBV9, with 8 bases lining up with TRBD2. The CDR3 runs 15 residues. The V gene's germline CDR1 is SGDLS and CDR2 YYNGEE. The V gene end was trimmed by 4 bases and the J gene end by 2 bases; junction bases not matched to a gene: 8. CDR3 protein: CASSPSGGRPYEQYF. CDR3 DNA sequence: TGTGCCAGCAGCCCCAGCGGGGGACGCCCCTACGAGCAGTACTTC. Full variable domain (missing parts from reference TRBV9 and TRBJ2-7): DSGVTQTPKHLITATGQRVTLRCSPRSGDLSVYWYQQSLDQGLQFLIQYYNGEERAKGNILERFSAQQFPDLHSELNLSSLELGDSALYFCASSPSGGRPYEQYFGPGTRLTVT.

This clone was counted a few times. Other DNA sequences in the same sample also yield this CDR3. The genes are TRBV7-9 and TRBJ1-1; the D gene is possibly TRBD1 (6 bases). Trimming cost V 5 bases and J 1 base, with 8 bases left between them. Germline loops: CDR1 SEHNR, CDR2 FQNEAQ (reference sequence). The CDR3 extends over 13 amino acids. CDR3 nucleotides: TGTGCCAGCAGCCTGACAGGGAACACTGAAGCTTTCTTT. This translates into CASSLTGNTEAFF.

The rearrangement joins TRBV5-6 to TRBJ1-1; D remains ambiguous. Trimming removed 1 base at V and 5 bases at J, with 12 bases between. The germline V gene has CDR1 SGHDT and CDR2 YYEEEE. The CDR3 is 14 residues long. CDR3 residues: CASSLPEVRTEAFF. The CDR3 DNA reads TGTGCCAGCAGCTTGCCGGAGGTCCGAACTGAAGCTTTCTTT.

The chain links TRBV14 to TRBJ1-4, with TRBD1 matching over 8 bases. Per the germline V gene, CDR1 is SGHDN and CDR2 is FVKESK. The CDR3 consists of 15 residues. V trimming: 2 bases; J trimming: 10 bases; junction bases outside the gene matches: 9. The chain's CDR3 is CASSQTGGPSGKLFF. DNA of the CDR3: TGTGCCAGCAGCCAAACAGGGGGTCCTTCCGGAAAACTGTTTTTT.

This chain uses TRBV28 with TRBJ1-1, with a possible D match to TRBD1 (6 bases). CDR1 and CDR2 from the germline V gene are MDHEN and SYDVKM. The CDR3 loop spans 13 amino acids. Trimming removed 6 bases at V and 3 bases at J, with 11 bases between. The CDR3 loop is CASSPTGYTEAFF. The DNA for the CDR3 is TGTGCCAGCAGCCCCACAGGGTACACTGAAGCTTTCTTT.

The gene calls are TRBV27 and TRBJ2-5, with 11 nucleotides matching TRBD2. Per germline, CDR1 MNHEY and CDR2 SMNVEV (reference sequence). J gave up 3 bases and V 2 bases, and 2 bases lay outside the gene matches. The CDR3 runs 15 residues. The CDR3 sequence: CASSLLAGGEETQYF. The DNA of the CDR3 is TGTGCCAGCAGTTTACTAGCGGGAGGAGAAGAGACCCAGTACTTC.

In DNA form, the CDR3 reads TGTGCCAGCAGTCCGGGTGGGTCTGAAGCTTTCTTT. Translation: CASSPGGSEAFF. The genes are TRBV2 and TRBJ1-1; no firm D call. Trimming left V 5 bases short and J 6 bases short, with 10 bases between. CDR1 is SNHLY and CDR2 is FYNNEI in the germline V gene. The CDR3 runs 12 residues.

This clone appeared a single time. CDR3 sequence reads: CAPTDTPHNEQFF. CDR3 coding DNA: TGTGCTCCTACAGACACCCCACACAATGAGCAGTTCTTC. The chain is built from TRBV2 and TRBJ2-1, with unresolved D. CDR1 SNHLY and CDR2 FYNNEI come from the germline V gene. The CDR3 consists of 13 residues.

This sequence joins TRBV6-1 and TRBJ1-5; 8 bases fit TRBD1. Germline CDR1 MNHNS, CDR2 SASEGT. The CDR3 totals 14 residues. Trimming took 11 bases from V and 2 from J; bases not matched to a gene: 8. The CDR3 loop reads CAAGQGWGNQPQHF. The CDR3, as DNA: TGTGCCGCAGGACAGGGTTGGGGCAATCAGCCCCAGCATTTT.

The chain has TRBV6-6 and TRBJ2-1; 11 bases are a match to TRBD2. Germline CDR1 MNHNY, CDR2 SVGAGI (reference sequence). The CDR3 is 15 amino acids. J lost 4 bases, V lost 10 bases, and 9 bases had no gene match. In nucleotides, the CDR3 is TGTGCCACCGGACCACTAGCGGGAGTTTACAATGAGCAGTTCTTC. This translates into CATGPLAGVYNEQFF.

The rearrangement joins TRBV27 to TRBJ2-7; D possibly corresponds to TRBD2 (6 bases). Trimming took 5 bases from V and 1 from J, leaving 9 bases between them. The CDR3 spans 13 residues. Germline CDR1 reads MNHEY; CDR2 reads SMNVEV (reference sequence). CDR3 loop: CASSPGTSYEQYF. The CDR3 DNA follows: TGTGCCAGCAGTCCCGGGACTTCCTACGAGCAGTACTTC.

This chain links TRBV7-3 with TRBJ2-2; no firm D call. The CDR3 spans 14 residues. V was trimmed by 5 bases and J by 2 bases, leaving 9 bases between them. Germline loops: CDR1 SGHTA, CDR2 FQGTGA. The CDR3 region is CASSVRGNTGELFF. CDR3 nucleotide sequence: TGTGCCAGCAGCGTACGCGGTAACACCGGGGAGCTGTTTTTT.

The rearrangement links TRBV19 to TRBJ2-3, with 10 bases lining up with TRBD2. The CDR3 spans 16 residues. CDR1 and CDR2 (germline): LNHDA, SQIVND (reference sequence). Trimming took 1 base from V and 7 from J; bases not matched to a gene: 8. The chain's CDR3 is CASSIGPSGRRNTQYF. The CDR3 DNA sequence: TGTGCCAGTAGTATAGGTCCTAGCGGGAGAAGGAATACGCAGTATTTT.

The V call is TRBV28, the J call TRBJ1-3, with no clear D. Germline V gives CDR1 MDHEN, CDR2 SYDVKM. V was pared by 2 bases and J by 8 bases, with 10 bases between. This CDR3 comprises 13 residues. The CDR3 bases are TGTGCCAGCAGTTTACCCCTTCCCGACACCATATATTTT. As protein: CASSLPLPDTIYF.

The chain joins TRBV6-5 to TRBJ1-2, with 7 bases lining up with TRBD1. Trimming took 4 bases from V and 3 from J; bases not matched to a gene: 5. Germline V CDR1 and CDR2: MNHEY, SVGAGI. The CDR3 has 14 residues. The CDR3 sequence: CASSFYQGDYGYTF. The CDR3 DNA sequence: TGTGCCAGCAGTTTTTATCAGGGGGACTATGGCTACACCTTC.

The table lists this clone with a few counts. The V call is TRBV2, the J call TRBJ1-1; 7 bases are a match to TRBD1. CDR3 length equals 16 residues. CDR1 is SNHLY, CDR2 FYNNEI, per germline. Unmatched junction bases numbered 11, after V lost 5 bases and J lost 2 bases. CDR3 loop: CASSPIRGQLNTEAFF. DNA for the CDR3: TGTGCCAGCAGTCCCATCCGGGGACAGCTAAACACTGAAGCTTTCTTT.

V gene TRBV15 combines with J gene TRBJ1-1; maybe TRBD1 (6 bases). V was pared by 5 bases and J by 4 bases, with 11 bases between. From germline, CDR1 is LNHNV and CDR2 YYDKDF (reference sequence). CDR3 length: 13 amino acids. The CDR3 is CATSGQGSTEAFF. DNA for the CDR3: TGTGCCACCAGCGGGCAGGGGAGCACTGAAGCTTTCTTT.

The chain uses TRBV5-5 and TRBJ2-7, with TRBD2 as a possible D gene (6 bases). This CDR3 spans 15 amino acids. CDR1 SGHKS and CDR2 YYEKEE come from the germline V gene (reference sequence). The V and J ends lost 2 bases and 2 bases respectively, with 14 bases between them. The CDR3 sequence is CASSFIPGDPYEQYF. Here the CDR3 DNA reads TGTGCCAGCAGCTTTATCCCGGGGGACCCCTACGAGCAGTACTTC.

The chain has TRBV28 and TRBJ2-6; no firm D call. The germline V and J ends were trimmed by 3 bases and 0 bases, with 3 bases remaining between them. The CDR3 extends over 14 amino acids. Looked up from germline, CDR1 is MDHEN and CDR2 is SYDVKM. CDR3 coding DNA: TGTGCCAGCAGTTTCATCTCTGGGGCCAACGTCCTGACTTTC. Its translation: CASSFISGANVLTF.

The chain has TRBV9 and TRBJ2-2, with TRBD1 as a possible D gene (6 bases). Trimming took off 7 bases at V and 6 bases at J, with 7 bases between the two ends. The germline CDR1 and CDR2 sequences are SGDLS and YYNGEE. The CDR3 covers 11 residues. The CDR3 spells CASGGAGELFF. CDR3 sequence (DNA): TGTGCCAGCGGGGGCGCCGGGGAGCTGTTTTTT. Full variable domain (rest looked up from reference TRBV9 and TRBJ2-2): DSGVTQTPKHLITATGQRVTLRCSPRSGDLSVYWYQQSLDQGLQFLIQYYNGEERAKGNILERFSAQQFPDLHSELNLSSLELGDSALYFCASGGAGELFFGEGSRLTVL.

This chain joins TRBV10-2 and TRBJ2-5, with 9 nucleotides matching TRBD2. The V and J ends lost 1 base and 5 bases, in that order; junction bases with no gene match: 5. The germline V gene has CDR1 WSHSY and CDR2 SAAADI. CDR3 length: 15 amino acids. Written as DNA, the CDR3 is TGCGCCAGCAGTGAGTTAGCGGGAGTAGAGGAGACCCAGTACTTC. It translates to CASSELAGVEETQYF.

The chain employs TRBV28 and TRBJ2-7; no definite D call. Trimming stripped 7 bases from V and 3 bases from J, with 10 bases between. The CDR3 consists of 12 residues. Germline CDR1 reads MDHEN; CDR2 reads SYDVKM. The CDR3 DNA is TGTGCCAGCAATTCTGTCGGCTACGAGCAGTACTTC. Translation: CASNSVGYEQYF.

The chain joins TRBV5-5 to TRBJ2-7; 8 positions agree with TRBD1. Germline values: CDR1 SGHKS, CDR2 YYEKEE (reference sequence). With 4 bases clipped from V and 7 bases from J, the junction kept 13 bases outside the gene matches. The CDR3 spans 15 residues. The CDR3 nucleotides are TGTGCCAGCAGCACCCAGACAGGGGCCTTCGGGGAGCAGTACTTC. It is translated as CASSTQTGAFGEQYF.

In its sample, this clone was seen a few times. CDR3 in amino acids: CASSLDRGEQYF. In DNA form, the CDR3 reads TGTGCCAGCAGCTTGGACAGGGGCGAGCAGTACTTC. The chain carries TRBV5-4 and TRBJ2-7, with 7 bases that match TRBD1. The ends lost 0 bases at V and 6 bases at J; junction bases unmatched: 0. The CDR3 is 12 amino acids. Germline V gene sequence: CDR1 SGHNT, CDR2 YYREEE (reference sequence).

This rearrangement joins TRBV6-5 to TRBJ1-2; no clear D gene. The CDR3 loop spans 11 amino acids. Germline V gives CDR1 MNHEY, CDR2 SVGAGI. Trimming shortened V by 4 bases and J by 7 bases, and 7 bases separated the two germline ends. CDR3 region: CASSSLAGYTF. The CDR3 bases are TGTGCCAGCAGTTCCCTGGCTGGCTACACCTTC.